This TCR beta chain was identified in a study of blood T cells in healthy people across ages. Per individual sample, total RNA of at least 5 micrograms was extracted. Findings and limits, study-wide: Shifts in expanded clonotypes may have been confounded by donor CMV status, which was unknown. Greater diversity and more naive CD4+ cells were seen in long-lived donors than in aged donors.

Sample-barcoded 5' priming and a J-beta primer mix drove a second PCR of roughly 7 to 11 cycles. TCRdb analysed the 5' RACE reads with MiXCR anew, one entry per CDR3 protein. The table has under 2 million distinct CDR3 sequences, roughly 32% seen once. Turning to this clonotype: Its antigen is undetermined.

The germline CDR1 and CDR2 sequences are ENHRY and SYGVKD. The CDR3 consists of 14 residues. The sequenced sample consisted of blood. This receptor was identified in a woman in her twenties or thirties in good health. The chain recombines TRBV10-3 with TRBJ2-5, with 11 bases identical to TRBD1. The end of the DNA fits TRBJ2-7 better, so the J call may be wrong. The CDR3 loop is CAISEGQGAFEQYF. The DNA for the CDR3 is TGTGCCATCAGTGAGGGACAGGGGGCTTTCGAGCAGTACTTC.